Described below is a single T cell receptor (beta chain) sequence and its context. Germline V gene lookup returns CDR1 SGHAT and CDR2 FQNNGV. The CDR3 consists of 15 residues. V was pared by 5 bases and J by 5 bases, with 16 bases between. Unique molecular identifiers were attached to individual cDNA molecules within the library. Methods used by the authors: TCRs per sample had a median of approximately 98,000 and ranged from about 23,224 to 700,000. TCRdb re-called the RACE reads with MiXCR, one entry per CDR3 protein. The V and J calls and clone size come from TCRdb's table, not from the authors' own analysis. The repertoire has approximately 90,000 distinct CDR3 sequences, approximately 9.7% of them found once; the top ten carry 2.9%. The entry originates in a study of human T cells and chemical hapten exposure. Overall study: Per-sample TCR yields varied mainly from small pooled library volume differences.

The sample's time point: healthy volunteer bleed at 2 weeks. Whole blood, unfractionated, served as the material for total RNA extraction. The chain carries TRBV11-2 and TRBJ2-1, with D possibly matching TRBD2 (6 bases). Sequencing was done on a sample of whole blood. The sequence was collected from a female donor in good health. Some clones in this sample may be carry-over from other donors' samples. CDR3 DNA: TGTGCCAGCAGCATTATTAGCGGTACCAACAATGAGCAGTTCTTC. Protein sequence: CASSIISGTNNEQFF.